This is a list of T cell receptor beta chains from one sample in a study of T cells in Graves' hyperthyroidism and ophthalmopathy. One entry per CDR3 protein results from TCRdb running MiXCR on the multiplex PCR reads. Of approximately 630,000 distinct CDR3 sequences listed, 16% are singletons. The sample taken for sequencing was blood. The receptors were gathered from a woman in her 30s with Graves' hyperthyroidism. CDR3s include the opening cysteine and the closing phenylalanine or tryptophan. D genes are given only for firm matches. Not every row has a clone size; where given, it reads once, few, many or a size class.

V gene: TRBV28
J gene: TRBJ1-1
D gene: TRBD1
clone size: many
CDR3 length: 16
CDR3 protein: CASRPQGAVWDTEAFF
CDR3 DNA: TGTGCCAGCAGACCACAGGGGGCTGTTTGGGACACTGAAGCTTTCTTT

V gene: TRBV12-5
J gene: TRBJ2-7
D gene: .
clone size: few
CDR3 length: 12
CDR3 protein: CASGLVIYEQYF
CDR3 DNA: TGTGCTAGTGGTTTGGTAATCTACGAGCAGTACTTC

V gene: TRBV30
J gene: TRBJ2-7
D gene: TRBD1
clone size: .
CDR3 length: 14
CDR3 protein: CAWSRQGTGDEQYF
CDR3 DNA: TGTGCCTGGAGTCGACAGGGGACGGGTGACGAGCAGTACTTC

V gene: TRBV28
J gene: TRBJ2-5
D gene: .
clone size: many
CDR3 length: 16
CDR3 protein: CASSPVGGHAQETQYF
CDR3 DNA: TGTGCCAGCAGTCCCGTCGGTGGACACGCCCAAGAGACCCAGTACTTC

V gene: TRBV7-6
J gene: TRBJ2-7
D gene: .
clone size: .
CDR3 length: 14
CDR3 protein: CASTEGFQDYEQYF
CDR3 DNA: TGTGCCAGCACAGAGGGGTTTCAAGATTACGAGCAGTACTTC

V gene: TRBV5-5
J gene: TRBJ2-1
D gene: .
clone size: many
CDR3 length: 15
CDR3 protein: CASSLEQGSYNEQFF
CDR3 DNA: TGTGCCAGCAGCTTGGAACAGGGCTCCTACAATGAGCAGTTCTTC

V gene: TRBV6-5
J gene: TRBJ1-2
D gene: .
clone size: .
CDR3 length: 15
CDR3 protein: CASSYEDPQNYGYTF
CDR3 DNA: TGTGCCAGCAGTTACGAGGACCCCCAAAACTATGGCTACACCTTC

V gene: TRBV6-1
J gene: TRBJ2-1
D gene: TRBD2
clone size: many
CDR3 length: 17
CDR3 protein: CASSLTSGTSGSNEQFF
CDR3 DNA: TGTGCCAGCAGTCTTACTTCCGGGACTAGCGGGAGTAATGAGCAGTTCTTC

V gene: TRBV5-1
J gene: TRBJ2-7
D gene: TRBD1
clone size: few
CDR3 length: 16
CDR3 protein: CASSFFPDRGFYEQYF
CDR3 DNA: TGCGCCAGCAGCTTCTTTCCGGACAGGGGATTCTACGAGCAGTACTTC

V gene: TRBV5-1
J gene: TRBJ2-2
D gene: TRBD1
clone size: once
CDR3 length: 13
CDR3 protein: CASSWTGTGELIF
CDR3 DNA: TGCGCCAGCAGTTGGACAGGGACCGGGGAGCTGATTTTT

V gene: TRBV7-2
J gene: TRBJ2-7
D gene: .
clone size: few
CDR3 length: 12
CDR3 protein: CASTDARYEQYF
CDR3 DNA: TGTGCCAGCACGGACGCCCGCTACGAGCAGTACTTC

V gene: TRBV9
J gene: TRBJ2-1
D gene: .
clone size: .
CDR3 length: 14
CDR3 protein: CASSVDTRGPKQFF
CDR3 DNA: TGTGCCAGCAGCGTAGACACAAGGGGCCCTAAGCAGTTCTTC

V gene: TRBV5-6
J gene: TRBJ2-4
D gene: .
clone size: .
CDR3 length: 15
CDR3 protein: CASSLYQGGGNIQYF
CDR3 DNA: TGTGCCAGCAGCTTGTATCAGGGGGGGGGGAACATTCAGTACTTC

V gene: TRBV13
J gene: TRBJ2-7
D gene: .
clone size: few
CDR3 length: 15
CDR3 protein: CASSLGRQPAYEQYF
CDR3 DNA: TGTGCCAGCAGCTTAGGGAGGCAGCCTGCCTACGAGCAGTACTTC

V gene: TRBV28
J gene: TRBJ2-3
D gene: TRBD2
clone size: few
CDR3 length: 15
CDR3 protein: CASSPPGLDTDTQYF
CDR3 DNA: TGTGCCAGCAGTCCGCCGGGACTAGACACAGATACGCAGTATTTT

V gene: TRBV5-1
J gene: TRBJ2-2
D gene: TRBD1
clone size: many
CDR3 length: 14
CDR3 protein: CASSSGQGTGELFF
CDR3 DNA: TGCGCCAGCAGCTCGGGACAGGGTACCGGGGAGCTGTTTTTT

V gene: TRBV7-9
J gene: TRBJ2-2
D gene: .
clone size: .
CDR3 length: 14
CDR3 protein: CASSLFASRGELFF
CDR3 DNA: TGTGCCAGCAGCTTATTTGCTAGCAGGGGGGAGCTGTTTTTT